This passage covers 26 T cell receptor beta chains from one sample sequenced in a study of shared clonotypes between healthy human individuals. Data came from immunoSEQ multiplex PCR; TCRdb stores just in-frame clones and leaves some out. The table shows around 980,000 clones, with about 80% occurring only once. Sequencing used memory CD4+ T cells from PBMCs. Subset in this sample: CD45RA-negative fraction. These receptors came from a man younger than 35 in good health. Some clones in this sample may be carry-over from other donors' samples.

This clone is a singleton in its sample. Other DNA sequences in the sample encode the same CDR3. The chain uses TRBV28 and TRBJ2-3; no clear D gene. Germline CDR1 reads MDHEN; CDR2 reads SYDVKM. This CDR3 spans 13 amino acids. V lost 5 bases and J 2 bases, leaving 8 bases between the germline ends. CDR3 region: CASSPPPTDTQYF. DNA for the CDR3: TGTGCCAGCAGTCCCCCCCCCACAGATACGCAGTATTTT.

The rearrangement joins TRBV7-3 to TRBJ2-6; 9 bases fit TRBD1. V was clipped by 5 bases and J by 2 bases; unmatched bases: 4. This CDR3 is built from 16 residues. Looked up from germline, CDR1 is SGHTA and CDR2 is FQGTGA. CDR3 loop: CASSHRQGAGANVLTF. The DNA for the CDR3 is TGTGCCAGCAGCCACCGACAGGGGGCTGGGGCCAACGTCCTGACTTTC.

This chain uses TRBV28 with TRBJ2-3, with 8 bases lining up with TRBD2. Germline V gene sequence: CDR1 MDHEN, CDR2 SYDVKM. CDR3 length equals 14 residues. Trimming removed 6 bases from V and 4 bases from J; junction bases left unmatched: 6. In DNA form, the CDR3 reads TGTGCCAGCAGCCGGGGGGGGAAGGCAGATACGCAGTATTTT. This gives the protein CASSRGGKADTQYF.

The table lists this clone with a few counts. The chain has TRBV10-3 and TRBJ1-1; D ambiguous. V lost 3 bases and J lost 7, with 9 bases in between. This CDR3 comprises 12 residues. The germline CDR1 and CDR2 sequences are ENHRY and SYGVKD. CDR3 sequence (DNA): TGTGCCATCAGTGAACGGAGCTTTGAAGCTTTCTTT. Amino acid sequence: CAISERSFEAFF.

The rearrangement links TRBV4-2 to TRBJ1-5; D is unresolved. Germline values: CDR1 LGHNA, CDR2 YNFKEQ. This CDR3 is 16 amino acids long. With 1 base removed from V and 5 bases from J, the gap between germline ends came to 15 bases. The CDR3 DNA is TGTGCCAGCAGCCAAGTAAAGTCCTTAGCAGATCAGCCCCAGCATTTT. Protein sequence: CASSQVKSLADQPQHF.

This clone came up a few times. The chain combines TRBV28 with TRBJ1-2, with 7 bases lining up with TRBD1. V lost 5 bases to trimming and J lost 4 bases; unmatched junction nucleotides: 10. The CDR3 has 15 amino acids. The germline gives CDR1 MDHEN, CDR2 SYDVKM. CDR3 DNA: TGTGCCAGCAGTCCCGGGACAGCCTCTGGCTATGGCTACACCTTC. It codes for CASSPGTASGYGYTF.

This chain connects TRBV10-2 to TRBJ1-5; D is possibly TRBD1 (6 bases). Germline values: CDR1 WSHSY, CDR2 SAAADI. V shed 11 bases and J shed 0 bases, with 20 bases lying between them. This CDR3 is 16 amino acids long. CDR3 nucleotide sequence: TGCGCCTGTACGGAGGGACAAACCAATAGCAATCAGCCCCAGCATTTT. The encoded protein is CACTEGQTNSNQPQHF.

This chain connects TRBV7-9 to TRBJ1-3; D is unclear. Trimming left V 3 bases short and J 2 bases short, with 11 bases between. Germline V gives CDR1 SEHNR, CDR2 FQNEAQ (reference sequence). The CDR3 runs to 15 residues. The CDR3 sequence: CASSLSRSPGNTIYF. The CDR3 DNA is TGTGCCAGCAGCTTGTCCAGATCCCCTGGAAACACCATATATTTT.

J is TRBJ2-2 and V is TRBV18, with D tentatively TRBD2 (6 bases). Germline V gene data show CDR1 as KGHSH and CDR2 as LQKENI. This CDR3 region has 18 residues. V was cut by 1 base and J by 4 bases, with 19 bases left in between. The CDR3 DNA reads TGTGCCAGCTCACCACGGACGGGAGAGGCCCAGGGCACCGGGGAGCTGTTTTTT. Its translation is CASSPRTGEAQGTGELFF.

CDR3 coding DNA: TGTGCCAGCAGTGTACGGGAAATGGGTGAGCAGTTCTTC. Its translation: CASSVREMGEQFF. The rearrangement links TRBV28 to TRBJ2-1, with D possibly being TRBD2 (5 bases). The V gene lost 5 bases and the J gene lost 9 bases, with 14 bases spanning the gap. Germline CDR1 reads MDHEN; CDR2 reads SYDVKM. The CDR3 is 13 residues long.

The chain combines TRBV2 with TRBJ1-1; TRBD1 aligns across 7 bases. Losses at the gene ends were 6 bases for V and 6 bases for J; bases not matched to a gene: 7. Germline-derived CDR1 and CDR2 are SNHLY and FYNNEI. The CDR3 loop spans 13 amino acids. CDR3 nucleotides: TGTGCCAGCAGAGACAGGGCGTCATCTGAAGCTTTCTTT. It is translated as CASRDRASSEAFF.

The CDR3 protein is CASSLDAGATYEQYF. The DNA for the CDR3 is TGCGCCAGCAGCTTGGACGCAGGGGCGACCTACGAGCAGTACTTC. The V gene is TRBV5-1, the J gene TRBJ2-5, with TRBD1 as a possible D gene (6 bases). The end of the DNA aligns better with TRBJ2-7, so the J call may be wrong. The CDR3 spans 15 residues. CDR1 is SGHRS, CDR2 YFSETQ, per germline.

In this sample, this clone turned up a few times. J is TRBJ2-3 and V is TRBV29-1, with 8 bases aligning to TRBD2. V lost 3 bases to trimming and J lost 3 bases; unmatched junction nucleotides: 8. The CDR3 length is 15 residues. In germline, CDR1 is SQVTM, CDR2 ANQGSEA. Written as DNA, the CDR3 is TGCAGCGTTGATCGGGCGGGAGGAGGAACAGATACGCAGTATTTT. This translates into CSVDRAGGGTDTQYF.

This clone was picked up a small number of times. The chain combines TRBV5-8 with TRBJ1-3; D remains ambiguous. Germline V CDR1 and CDR2: SGHTS, YDEGEE. V was pared by 0 bases and J by 0 bases, with 7 bases between. The CDR3 has 15 residues. CDR3 amino acids: CASSLGPVSGNTIYF. DNA for the CDR3: TGTGCCAGCAGCTTGGGACCGGTCTCTGGAAACACCATATATTTT.

The CDR3, as DNA: TGTGCCAGCGCCCGCCAGAAGGCAGATACGCAGTATTTT. It encodes CASARQKADTQYF. V is TRBV7-3 and J is TRBJ2-3, with D unresolved. Per the germline V gene, CDR1 is SGHTA and CDR2 is FQGTGA. The ends were cut back, 8 bases at V and 4 bases at J, with 13 bases in the middle. The CDR3 spans 13 residues.

J is TRBJ1-4 and V is TRBV28; D unresolved. Germline V gene sequence: CDR1 MDHEN, CDR2 SYDVKM. The CDR3 sequence is 15 residues long. V lost 1 base and J 6 bases, leaving 12 bases between the germline ends. CDR3 bases: TGTGCCAGCAGTTTATTCCAAGCTTCCTATGAAAAACTGTTTTTT. It translates to CASSLFQASYEKLFF.

The V call is TRBV2, the J call TRBJ2-5; 10 bases line up with TRBD2. J was trimmed by 5 bases and V by 5 bases; bases with no gene match: 5. Germline V lookup: CDR1 SNHLY, CDR2 FYNNEI. CDR3 length: 14 amino acids. The chain's CDR3 is CASSYTSGIETQYF. The DNA for the CDR3 is TGTGCCAGCAGTTATACTAGCGGGATTGAGACCCAGTACTTC.

About this clone itself: The same CDR3 arises from other DNA sequences in this sample as well. This chain connects TRBV5-1 to TRBJ2-1, with D perhaps TRBD2 (6 bases). V gave up 0 bases and J gave up 5 bases, with 12 bases separating them. CDR1 SGHRS and CDR2 YFSETQ come from the germline V gene. The CDR3 is 15 amino acids. DNA of the CDR3: TGCGCCAGCAGCTTGGTCGCGGGATGGGACAATGAGCAGTTCTTC. Translating gives CASSLVAGWDNEQFF. Looking up the rest from reference TRBV5-1 and TRBJ2-1 gives the full variable domain: KAGVTQTPRYLIKTRGQQVTLSCSPISGHRSVSWYQQTPGQGLQFLFEYFSETQRNKGNFPGRFSGRQFSNSRSEMNVSTLELGDSALYLCASSLVAGWDNEQFFGPGTRLTVL.

The V and J genes are TRBV18 and TRBJ2-7, with D tentatively TRBD1 or TRBD2 (5 bases each). The V end lost 3 bases, the J end lost 3 bases, and 9 bases lay between the germline ends. This CDR3 region has 13 residues. Germline V gene data show CDR1 as KGHSH and CDR2 as LQKENI. The CDR3: CASSPGRYYEQYF. The CDR3 DNA follows: TGTGCCAGCTCACCGGGACGGTACTACGAGCAGTACTTC.

This chain joins TRBV6-1 and TRBJ1-5; D remains unclear. Germline CDR1 and CDR2: MNHNS and SASEGT. V lost 1 base and J 4 bases, leaving 11 bases between the germline ends. The CDR3 has 15 residues. This chain's CDR3 is CASSEGGLTNQPQHF. CDR3 sequence (DNA): TGTGCCAGCAGTGAAGGCGGTTTAACAAATCAGCCCCAGCATTTT.

In its sample, this clone was seen once. The chain joins TRBV5-1 to TRBJ2-7; 13 bases match TRBD2. The CDR3 extends over 15 amino acids. Germline V gene sequence: CDR1 SGHRS, CDR2 YFSETQ. V lost 2 bases, J lost 6 bases, and 5 bases stayed unmatched. CDR3 DNA: TGCGCCAGCAGCTTCGGACTAGCGGGGGAGGGCGAGCAGTACTTC. This codes for CASSFGLAGEGEQYF.

This clone appeared a few times. Different DNA sequences within this sample yield the same CDR3. V usage is TRBV5-1 and J usage is TRBJ2-7, with TRBD1 identical over 9 bases. The germline V gene has CDR1 SGHRS and CDR2 YFSETQ. Trimming took 3 bases from V and 3 from J; bases not matched to a gene: 1. The CDR3 length is 13 residues. The CDR3 DNA sequence: TGCGCCAGCAGCTGGACAGGGGACTACGAGCAGTACTTC. Amino acid sequence: CASSWTGDYEQYF.

The CDR3 loop is CASSLHYATNEKLFF. The CDR3 DNA reads TGTGCCAGCAGCCTACATTATGCAACTAATGAAAAACTGTTTTTT. The chain recombines TRBV9 with TRBJ1-4; D not resolved. The CDR3 totals 15 residues. The germline CDR1 and CDR2 sequences are SGDLS and YYNGEE. The V end was cut by 4 bases, the J end by 0 bases, with 10 bases between.

This clone turned up a few times. This chain uses TRBV7-2 with TRBJ2-3, with TRBD2 matching over 8 bases. V shed 1 base, J shed 7 bases, and the junction held 10 bases outside the gene matches. Germline CDR1 reads SGHTA; CDR2 reads FQGNSA. CDR3 size: 16 residues. CDR3 sequence: CASSLVLRGALNTQYF. The DNA of the CDR3 is TGTGCCAGCAGCTTAGTGCTGCGGGGGGCGTTGAATACGCAGTATTTT.

This clone has a single count. The chain carries TRBV5-1 and TRBJ2-7; 8 bases are a match to TRBD1. Germline assignment: CDR1 SGHRS and CDR2 YFSETQ. J was trimmed by 5 bases and V by 4 bases; bases with no gene match: 11. CDR3 length equals 15 residues. The CDR3 coding sequence is TGCGCCAGCAGCGGGGTGGACAGGGTCAGCCACGAGCAGTACTTC. Its protein is CASSGVDRVSHEQYF.

The chain links TRBV18 to TRBJ2-6; unclear D gene. V was cut by 3 bases and J by 0 bases, with 6 bases left in between. The CDR3 runs 15 residues. Germline V gene sequence: CDR1 KGHSH, CDR2 LQKENI. CDR3 amino acids: CASSPSYSGANVLTF. In nucleotides, the CDR3 is TGTGCCAGCTCACCCTCGTACTCTGGGGCCAACGTCCTGACTTTC.